Following are 10 T cell receptor beta chains from one sample sequenced in a study of Graves' ophthalmopathy and Graves' hyperthyroidism. Amplification targeted the TCR beta CDR3 regions, with RNA transcripts as the source material. HTBI primers were used in a first-round RT-PCR, which preceded a second-round multiplex PCR. MiXCR, run by TCRdb on the multiplex PCR reads, gives a single entry per CDR3 protein. This sample has some 1.1 million distinct CDR3 sequences; 36% occur once, and the top ten carry 11%. Sequencing used peripheral blood or thyroid tissue (not recorded which). The receptors derive from an adult man with Graves' hyperthyroidism.

This clonotype occurred a few times. This chain uses TRBV19 with TRBJ2-5; 7 bases are a match to TRBD1. The germline V gene has CDR1 LNHDA and CDR2 SQIVND (reference sequence). V dropped 6 bases and J dropped 5; count of bases not matched to a gene: 9. The CDR3 sequence is 14 residues long. The chain's CDR3 is CASSQGQPRETQYF. In DNA, the CDR3 is TGTGCCAGTAGCCAGGGACAGCCGCGGGAGACCCAGTACTTC.

In its sample, this clonotype was seen a few times. The genes are TRBV7-7 and TRBJ2-2, with TRBD2 matching 9 bases. Germline V lookup: CDR1 SSHAT, CDR2 FNYEAQ (reference sequence). The CDR3 sequence is 18 residues long. V gave up 0 bases and J gave up 6 bases; unmatched junction bases: 11. The DNA of the CDR3 is TGTGCCAGCAGCTTAGCCAGTAATAGCGGGAGAAAGGCCGGGGAGCTGTTTTTT. Its translation is CASSLASNSGRKAGELFF.

This clonotype has only one observation. At one end the junction does not follow the germline gene, possibly because of a read error. This chain links TRBV10-3 with TRBJ1-1; tentatively, D is TRBD1 (5 bases). CDR3 length: 11 residues. The germline V gene encodes CDR1 ENHRY and CDR2 SYGVKD. CDR3 loop: CTIRIGGEAFF. The CDR3 DNA follows: TGTACCATCCGGATCGGGGGTGAAGCTTTCTTT.

The table lists this clonotype with many counts. This chain uses TRBV19 with TRBJ1-4; D possibly corresponds to TRBD1 (6 bases). V was cut by 1 base and J by 4 bases, with 13 bases left in between. This CDR3 contains 16 residues. Germline V gene data show CDR1 as LNHDA and CDR2 as SQIVND (reference sequence). CDR3 DNA sequence: TGTGCCAGTAGTATAGGTGCCGGACAGAATAATGAAAAACTGTTTTTT. Protein: CASSIGAGQNNEKLFF.

This sequence joins TRBV20-1 and TRBJ2-5, with D uncertain. Germline assignment: CDR1 DFQATT and CDR2 SNEGSKA (reference sequence). This CDR3 contains 12 residues. With 6 bases removed from V and 7 bases from J, the gap between germline ends came to 15 bases. The CDR3 protein is CSACTDEGTQYF. For the CDR3, the DNA is TGCAGTGCCTGTACAGACGAAGGGACCCAGTACTTC.

This clonotype was recorded many times. This chain links TRBV11-2 with TRBJ2-5; 11 positions match TRBD2. J was trimmed by 1 base and V by 4 bases; bases with no gene match: 2. There are 15 residues in the CDR3. Germline loops: CDR1 SGHAT, CDR2 FQNNGV. The CDR3 DNA is TGTGCCAGCAGCTCCGGGACTAGCGGCCAAGAGACCCAGTACTTC. Protein sequence: CASSSGTSGQETQYF.

In the case of this clonotype: This may arise from a read error, as a much more abundant clone is one base away. The CDR3 DNA sequence: TGTGCCAGCAGCCCCGGGGGGATCCCGTCTCAGCCCCAGCATTTT. Its translation: CASSPGGIPSQPQHF. The rearrangement links TRBV9 to TRBJ1-5, with TRBD1 as a possible D gene (5 bases). V was cut by 4 bases and J by 6 bases, with 17 bases left in between. Looked up from germline, CDR1 is SGDLS and CDR2 is YYNGEE. The CDR3 totals 15 residues. The full variable domain, rest sourced from reference TRBV9 and TRBJ1-5, is DSGVTQTPKHLITATGQRVTLRCSPRSGDLSVYWYQQSLDQGLQFLIQYYNGEERAKGNILERFSAQQFPDLHSELNLSSLELGDSALYFCASSPGGIPSQPQHFGDGTRLSIL.

The chain is built from TRBV20-1 and TRBJ2-7, with 8 bases aligning to TRBD2. Germline V gene sequence: CDR1 DFQATT, CDR2 SNEGSKA (reference sequence). V was pared by 6 bases and J by 6 bases, with 19 bases of the junction left unmatched. CDR3 size: 16 residues. The chain's CDR3 is CSASSSGGREVSEQYF. For the CDR3, the DNA is TGCAGTGCCAGCAGTTCGGGGGGGCGGGAGGTGAGCGAGCAGTACTTC.

This clonotype was counted many times. The chain recombines TRBV6-1 with TRBJ2-7, with TRBD2 as a possible D gene (6 bases). CDR3 length: 14 amino acids. CDR1 is MNHNS, CDR2 SASEGT, per germline. The V end lost 3 bases, the J end lost 1 base, and 10 bases lay between the germline ends. The CDR3 spells CASSEAGSSYEQYF. The CDR3 region has the DNA TGTGCCAGCAGTGAGGCGGGGTCGTCCTACGAGCAGTACTTC.

This clonotype has a count of ten or more. This chain connects TRBV7-8 to TRBJ1-2, with a weak D call TRBD1 (5 bases). Germline V gene lookup returns CDR1 SGHVS and CDR2 FQNEAQ. Trimming left V 0 bases short and J 4 bases short, with 9 bases between. The CDR3 spans 14 residues. CDR3 loop: CASSLAGDFYGYTF. The CDR3 DNA is TGTGCCAGCAGCTTAGCGGGGGACTTCTATGGCTACACCTTC.